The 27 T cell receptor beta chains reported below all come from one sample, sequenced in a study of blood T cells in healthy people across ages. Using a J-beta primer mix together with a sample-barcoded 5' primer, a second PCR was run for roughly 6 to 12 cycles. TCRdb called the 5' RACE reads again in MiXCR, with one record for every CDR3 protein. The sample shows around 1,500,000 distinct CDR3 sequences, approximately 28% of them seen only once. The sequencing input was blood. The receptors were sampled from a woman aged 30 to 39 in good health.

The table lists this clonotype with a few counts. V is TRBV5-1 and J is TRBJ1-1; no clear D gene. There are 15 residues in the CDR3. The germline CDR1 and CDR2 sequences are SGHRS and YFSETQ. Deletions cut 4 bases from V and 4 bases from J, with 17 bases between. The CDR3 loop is CASSPVLGTTTEAFF. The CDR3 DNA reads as TGCGCCAGCAGCCCGGTACTTGGTACGACCACTGAAGCTTTCTTT.

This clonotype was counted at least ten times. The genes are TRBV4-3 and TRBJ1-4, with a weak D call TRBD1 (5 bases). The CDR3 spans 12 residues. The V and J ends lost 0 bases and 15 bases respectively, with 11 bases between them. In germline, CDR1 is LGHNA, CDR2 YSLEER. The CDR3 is CASSQDQGSLFF. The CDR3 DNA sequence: TGCGCCAGCAGCCAAGACCAGGGTTCGTTGTTTTTT.

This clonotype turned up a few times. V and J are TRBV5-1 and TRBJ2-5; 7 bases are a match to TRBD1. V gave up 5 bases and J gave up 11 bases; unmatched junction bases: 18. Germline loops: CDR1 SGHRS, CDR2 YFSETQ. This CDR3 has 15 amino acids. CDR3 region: CASRPGTEIFNEQYF. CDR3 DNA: TGCGCCAGCAGACCCGGGACAGAGATTTTCAATGAGCAGTACTTC.

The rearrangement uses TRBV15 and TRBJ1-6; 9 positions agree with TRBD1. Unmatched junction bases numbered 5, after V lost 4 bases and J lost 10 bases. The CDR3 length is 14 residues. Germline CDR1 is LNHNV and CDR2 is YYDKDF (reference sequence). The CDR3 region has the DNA TGTGCCACCAGCATGGACAGGGGTGGGTCACCCCTCCACTTT. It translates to CATSMDRGGSPLHF.

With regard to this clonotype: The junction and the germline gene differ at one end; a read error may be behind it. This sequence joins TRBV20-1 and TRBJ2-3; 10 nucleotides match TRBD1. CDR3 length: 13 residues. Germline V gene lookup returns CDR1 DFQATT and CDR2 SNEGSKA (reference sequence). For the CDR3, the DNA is TGCAGTACTAGGGGACAGGGGACAGATACGCAGTATTTT. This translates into CSTRGQGTDTQYF.

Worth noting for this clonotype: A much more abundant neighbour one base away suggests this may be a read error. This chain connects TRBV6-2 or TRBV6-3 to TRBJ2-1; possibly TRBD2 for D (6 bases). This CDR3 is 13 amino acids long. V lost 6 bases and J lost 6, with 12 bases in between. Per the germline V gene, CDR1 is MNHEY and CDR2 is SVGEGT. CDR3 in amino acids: CASRGLGGNEQFF. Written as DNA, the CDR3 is TGTGCCAGCAGGGGACTGGGGGGCAATGAGCAGTTCTTC.

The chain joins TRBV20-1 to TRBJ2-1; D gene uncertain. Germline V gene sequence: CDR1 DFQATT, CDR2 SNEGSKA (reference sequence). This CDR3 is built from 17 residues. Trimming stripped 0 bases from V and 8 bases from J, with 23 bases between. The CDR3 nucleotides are TGCAGTGCTAGAGATCTAAGATACAATGGGGTCGGAGATGAGCAGTTCTTC. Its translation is CSARDLRYNGVGDEQFF.

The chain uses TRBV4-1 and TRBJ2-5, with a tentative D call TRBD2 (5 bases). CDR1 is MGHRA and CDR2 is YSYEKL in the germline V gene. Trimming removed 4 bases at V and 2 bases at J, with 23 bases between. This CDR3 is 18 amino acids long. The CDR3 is CASSRPRPGESRQETQYF. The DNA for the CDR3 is TGCGCCAGCAGCCGCCCCCGTCCCGGGGAGTCGAGACAAGAGACCCAGTACTTC.

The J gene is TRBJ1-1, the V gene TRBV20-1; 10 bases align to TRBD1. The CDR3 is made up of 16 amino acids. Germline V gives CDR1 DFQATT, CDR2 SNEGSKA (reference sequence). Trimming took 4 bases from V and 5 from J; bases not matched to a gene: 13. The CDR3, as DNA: TGCAGTGCTAACCCTCTGCGGACAGGGGGTGGAACTGAAGCTTTCTTT. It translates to CSANPLRTGGGTEAFF.

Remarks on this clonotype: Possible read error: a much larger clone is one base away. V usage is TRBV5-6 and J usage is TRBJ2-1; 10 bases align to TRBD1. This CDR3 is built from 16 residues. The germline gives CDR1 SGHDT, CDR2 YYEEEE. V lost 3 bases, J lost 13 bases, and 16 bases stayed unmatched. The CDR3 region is CASSWTGGQTGETQFF. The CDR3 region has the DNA TGTGCCAGCAGCTGGACAGGGGGGCAGACGGGGGAGACCCAGTTCTTC.

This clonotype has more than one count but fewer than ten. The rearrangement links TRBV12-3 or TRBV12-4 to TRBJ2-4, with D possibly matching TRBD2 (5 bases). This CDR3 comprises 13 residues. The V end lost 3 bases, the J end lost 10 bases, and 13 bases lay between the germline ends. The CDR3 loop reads CASSFWQEEIQYF. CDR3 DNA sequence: TGTGCCAGCAGTTTTTGGCAGGAGGAAATTCAGTACTTC.

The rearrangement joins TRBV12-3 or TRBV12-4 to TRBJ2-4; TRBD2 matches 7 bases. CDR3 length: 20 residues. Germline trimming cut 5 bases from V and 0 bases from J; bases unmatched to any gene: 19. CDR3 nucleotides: TGTGCCAGCAGTACCCCCTATACAGAGCGGGACGTAAGAGCCAAAAACATTCAGTACTTC. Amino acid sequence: CASSTPYTERDVRAKNIQYF.

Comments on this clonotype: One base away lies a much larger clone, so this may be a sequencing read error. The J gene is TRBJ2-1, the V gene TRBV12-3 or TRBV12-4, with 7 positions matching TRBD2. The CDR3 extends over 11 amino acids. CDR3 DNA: TGTGCCAGTAGAAGCGGGATTGAGCAGTGCTTC. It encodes CASRSGIEQCF.

The CDR3 spells CASSFSTTGGETEAFF. The CDR3 DNA reads TGTGCCAGCAGCTTCTCTACGACAGGGGGCGAGACTGAAGCTTTCTTT. The chain joins TRBV11-2 to TRBJ1-1, with 10 bases that match TRBD1. V was clipped by 3 bases and J by 5 bases; unmatched bases: 9. The CDR3 extends over 16 amino acids. Per germline, CDR1 SGHAT and CDR2 FQNNGV.

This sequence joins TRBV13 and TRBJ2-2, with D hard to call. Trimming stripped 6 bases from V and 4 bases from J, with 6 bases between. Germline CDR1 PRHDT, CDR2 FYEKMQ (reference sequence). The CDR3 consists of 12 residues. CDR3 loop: CASREPTGELFF. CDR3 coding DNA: TGTGCCAGCAGGGAACCCACCGGGGAGCTGTTTTTT.

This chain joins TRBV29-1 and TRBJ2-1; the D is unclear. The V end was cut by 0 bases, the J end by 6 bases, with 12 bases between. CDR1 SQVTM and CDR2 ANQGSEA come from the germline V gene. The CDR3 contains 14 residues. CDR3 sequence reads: CSVEDDPGLNEQFF. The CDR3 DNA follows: TGCAGCGTTGAAGATGATCCGGGTCTCAATGAGCAGTTCTTC.

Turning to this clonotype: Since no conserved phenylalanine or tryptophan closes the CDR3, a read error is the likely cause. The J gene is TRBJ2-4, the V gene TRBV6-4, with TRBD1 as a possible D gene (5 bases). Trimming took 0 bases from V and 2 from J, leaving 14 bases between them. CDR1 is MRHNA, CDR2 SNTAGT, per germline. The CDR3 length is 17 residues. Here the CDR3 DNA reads TGTGCCAGCAGTGACTCCCGCCCCAGGGAAACCAAAAACATTCAGTACTAC. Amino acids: CASSDSRPRETKNIQYY.

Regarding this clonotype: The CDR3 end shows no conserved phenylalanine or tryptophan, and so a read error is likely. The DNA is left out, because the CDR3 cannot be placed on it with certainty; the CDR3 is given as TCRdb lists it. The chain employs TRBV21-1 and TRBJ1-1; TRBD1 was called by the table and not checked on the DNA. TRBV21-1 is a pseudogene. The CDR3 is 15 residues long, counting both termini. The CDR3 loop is CASSLRRGRATEAFC.

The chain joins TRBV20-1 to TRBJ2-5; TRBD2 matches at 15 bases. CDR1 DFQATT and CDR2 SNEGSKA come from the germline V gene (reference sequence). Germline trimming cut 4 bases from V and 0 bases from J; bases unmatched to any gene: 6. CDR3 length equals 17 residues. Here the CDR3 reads CSAISGTSGGNQETQYF. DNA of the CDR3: TGCAGTGCTATATCAGGGACTAGCGGGGGGAACCAAGAGACCCAGTACTTC.

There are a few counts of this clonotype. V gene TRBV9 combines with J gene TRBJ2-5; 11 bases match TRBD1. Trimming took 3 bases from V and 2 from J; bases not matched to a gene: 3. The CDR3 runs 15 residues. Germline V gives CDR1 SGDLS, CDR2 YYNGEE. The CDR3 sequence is CASSERDRGQETQYF. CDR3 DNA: TGTGCCAGCAGCGAGAGGGACAGGGGGCAAGAGACCCAGTACTTC. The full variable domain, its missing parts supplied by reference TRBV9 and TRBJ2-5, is DSGVTQTPKHLITATGQRVTLRCSPRSGDLSVYWYQQSLDQGLQFLIQYYNGEERAKGNILERFSAQQFPDLHSELNLSSLELGDSALYFCASSERDRGQETQYFGPGTRLLVL.

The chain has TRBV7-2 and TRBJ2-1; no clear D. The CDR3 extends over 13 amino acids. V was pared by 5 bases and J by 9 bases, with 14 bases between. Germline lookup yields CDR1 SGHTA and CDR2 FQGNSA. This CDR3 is CASSDSHSGEQFF. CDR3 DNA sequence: TGTGCCAGCAGCGACTCACACTCGGGTGAGCAGTTCTTC. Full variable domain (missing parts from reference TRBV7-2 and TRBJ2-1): GAGVSQSPSNKVTEKGKDVELRCDPISGHTALYWYRQSLGQGLEFLIYFQGNSAPDKSGLPSDRFSAERTGGSVSTLTIQRTQQEDSAVYLCASSDSHSGEQFFGPGTRLTVL.

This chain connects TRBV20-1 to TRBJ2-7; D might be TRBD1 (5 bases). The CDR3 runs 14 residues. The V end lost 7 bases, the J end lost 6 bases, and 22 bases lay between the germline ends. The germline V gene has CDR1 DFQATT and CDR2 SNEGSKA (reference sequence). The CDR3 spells CSVRGFGLVGEQYF. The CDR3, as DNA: TGCAGTGTTAGGGGTTTCGGGCTAGTCGGCGAGCAGTACTTC.

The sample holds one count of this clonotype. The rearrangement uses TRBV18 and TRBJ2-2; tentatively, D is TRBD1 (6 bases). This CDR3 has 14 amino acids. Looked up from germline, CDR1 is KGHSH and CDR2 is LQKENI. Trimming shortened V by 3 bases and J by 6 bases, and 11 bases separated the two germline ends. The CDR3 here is CASSPGTSAGELFF. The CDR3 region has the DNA TGTGCCAGCTCACCCGGGACATCGGCCGGGGAGCTGTTTTTT. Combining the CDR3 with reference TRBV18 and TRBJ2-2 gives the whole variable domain NAGVMQNPRHLVRRRGQEARLRCSPMKGHSHVYWYRQLPEEGLKFMVYLQKENIIDESGMPKERFSAEFPKEGPSILRIQQVVRGDSAAYFCASSPGTSAGELFFGEGSRLTVL.

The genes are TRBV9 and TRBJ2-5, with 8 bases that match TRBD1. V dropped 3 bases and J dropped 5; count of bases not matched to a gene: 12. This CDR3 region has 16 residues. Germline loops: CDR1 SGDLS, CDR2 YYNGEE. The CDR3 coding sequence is TGTGCCAGCAGCGCGGGTCAGGACAGGGTGGGTGAGACCCAGTACTTC. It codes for CASSAGQDRVGETQYF.

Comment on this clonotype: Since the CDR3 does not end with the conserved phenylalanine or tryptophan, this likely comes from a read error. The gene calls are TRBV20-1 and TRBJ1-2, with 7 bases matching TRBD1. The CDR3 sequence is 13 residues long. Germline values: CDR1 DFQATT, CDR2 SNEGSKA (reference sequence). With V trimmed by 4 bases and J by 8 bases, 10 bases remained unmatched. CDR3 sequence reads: CSAKTTGREGYTV. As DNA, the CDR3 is TGCAGTGCTAAGACGACAGGGAGGGAAGGCTACACCGTC.

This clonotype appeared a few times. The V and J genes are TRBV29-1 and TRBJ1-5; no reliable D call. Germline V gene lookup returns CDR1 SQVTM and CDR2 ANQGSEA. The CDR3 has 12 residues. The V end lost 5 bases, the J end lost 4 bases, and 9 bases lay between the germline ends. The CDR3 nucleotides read TGCAGCGTTCAGGACGGTAATCAGCCCCAGCATTTT. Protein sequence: CSVQDGNQPQHF. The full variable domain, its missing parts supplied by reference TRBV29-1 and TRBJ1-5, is SAVISQKPSRDICQRGTSLTIQCQVDSQVTMMFWYRQQPGQSLTLIATANQGSEATYESGFVIDKFPISRPNLTFSTLTVSNMSPEDSSIYLCSVQDGNQPQHFGDGTRLSIL.

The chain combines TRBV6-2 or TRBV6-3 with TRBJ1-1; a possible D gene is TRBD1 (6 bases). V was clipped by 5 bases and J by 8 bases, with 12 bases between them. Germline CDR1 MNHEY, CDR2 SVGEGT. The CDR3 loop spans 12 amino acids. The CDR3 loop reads CASSDRRDEAFF. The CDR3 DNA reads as TGTGCCAGCAGTGACAGGCGTGACGAAGCTTTCTTT.